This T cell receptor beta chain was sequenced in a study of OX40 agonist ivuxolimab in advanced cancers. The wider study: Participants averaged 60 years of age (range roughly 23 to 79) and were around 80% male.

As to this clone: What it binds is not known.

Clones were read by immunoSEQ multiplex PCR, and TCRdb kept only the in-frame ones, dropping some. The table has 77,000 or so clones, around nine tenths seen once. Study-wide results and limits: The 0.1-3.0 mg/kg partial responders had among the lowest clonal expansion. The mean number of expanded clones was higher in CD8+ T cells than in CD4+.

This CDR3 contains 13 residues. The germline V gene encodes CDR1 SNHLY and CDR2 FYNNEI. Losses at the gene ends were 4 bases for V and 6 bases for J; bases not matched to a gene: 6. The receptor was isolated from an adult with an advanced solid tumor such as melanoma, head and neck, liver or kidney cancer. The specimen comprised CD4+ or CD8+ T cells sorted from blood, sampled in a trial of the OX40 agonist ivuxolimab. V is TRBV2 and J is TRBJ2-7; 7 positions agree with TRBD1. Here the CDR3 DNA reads TGTGCCAGCAGTGTCAGGGGGTTCGGCGAGCAGTACTTC. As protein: CASSVRGFGEQYF.